The 6 T cell receptor beta chains below come from one sample, sequenced in a study of technical replicates of blood from a handful of donors. Generated by immunoSEQ multiplex PCR, the TCRdb table keeps only in-frame clones and is missing some. Among more than 70,000 clones listed, roughly 93% were seen once. Material: T cells isolated from PBMCs. These receptors were obtained from a human donor in good health.

The chain uses TRBV4-2 and TRBJ2-5; 8 bases align to TRBD2. The CDR3 sequence is 16 residues long. Per the germline V gene, CDR1 is LGHNA and CDR2 is YNFKEQ. The junction had 10 bases not matched to a gene; V was cut back by 2 bases and J by 5 bases. This CDR3 is CASSQSLAGGEETQYF. CDR3 sequence (DNA): TGTGCCAGCAGCCAATCCCTAGCGGGTGGGGAGGAGACCCAGTACTTC.

The V call is TRBV12-5, the J call TRBJ2-7; D is perhaps TRBD1 (5 bases). The ends were cut back, 0 bases at V and 2 bases at J, with 14 bases in the middle. Germline loops: CDR1 LGHNT, CDR2 FRNRAP. This CDR3 has 16 amino acids. The CDR3: CASGLVVGESPYEQYF. The CDR3 nucleotides are TGTGCTAGTGGTTTGGTAGTAGGGGAATCCCCCTACGAGCAGTACTTC.

V and J are TRBV9 and TRBJ1-4; D remains ambiguous. Germline CDR1 is SGDLS and CDR2 is YYNGEE. Trimming removed 0 bases from V and 5 bases from J, with 8 bases in between. This CDR3 has 14 amino acids. This chain's CDR3 is CASSVELRNEKLFF. CDR3 bases: TGTGCCAGCAGCGTAGAACTGCGGAATGAAAAACTGTTTTTT. Full variable domain (outside the CDR3, taken from reference TRBV9 and TRBJ1-4): DSGVTQTPKHLITATGQRVTLRCSPRSGDLSVYWYQQSLDQGLQFLIQYYNGEERAKGNILERFSAQQFPDLHSELNLSSLELGDSALYFCASSVELRNEKLFFGSGTQLSVL.

CDR3 DNA: TGCGCCAGCAGCCAAGATCGGGCTAGCGGAGTCTACAATGAGCAGTTCTTC. Encoded protein: CASSQDRASGVYNEQFF. This chain connects TRBV4-1 to TRBJ2-1; 7 nucleotides agree with TRBD2. The ends lost 0 bases at V and 3 bases at J; junction bases unmatched: 8. CDR1 MGHRA and CDR2 YSYEKL come from the germline V gene. CDR3 length: 17 amino acids.

The CDR3 coding sequence is TGTGCCAGCAGCTTAGCTTCCCACGGGAAAGAGACCCAGTACTTC. Its protein is CASSLASHGKETQYF. V is TRBV7-9 and J is TRBJ2-5; D perhaps matches TRBD2 (5 bases). Germline V gene sequence: CDR1 SEHNR, CDR2 FQNEAQ (reference sequence). V was cut by 0 bases and J by 3 bases, with 11 bases left in between. This CDR3 is built from 15 residues.

The genes are TRBV7-2 and TRBJ1-2; TRBD1 matches 10 bases. Germline loops: CDR1 SGHTA, CDR2 FQGNSA. This CDR3 has 14 amino acids. Trimming at V came to 4 bases and at J to 4 bases, leaving 3 bases not matched to a gene. Here the CDR3 DNA reads TGTGCCAGCAGCTCTGGACAGGGGGGCTATGGCTACACCTTC. Its protein product is CASSSGQGGYGYTF.